This T cell receptor beta chain was recovered during a study of blood T cell repertoires in COVID-19 (TCRdb year 2020). Notes on the research overall: Samples covering the acute and convalescent phases of COVID-19 were provided by collaborators in the United States, Italy and Spain. The repertoires were released in a freely available public database meant as a resource for research on the immune response to SARS-CoV-2. The prospective study material was composed of cDNA or gDNA derived from T cells, B-cell-depleted T cells, or PBMCs. The dataset comprised deeply sampled blood TCRbeta repertoires from subjects exposed to, actively infected with, or recovered from COVID-19. The samples were drawn from two sources: the first 160 participants of the ongoing ImmuneRACE study, and 1,200 or so subjects contributed by 6 global collaborators. Nearly every sample came with metadata listing a de-identified subject ID, COVID-19 status, age in years and sex. HLA class I and class II types, where available, came from metadata supplied by the sample provider rather than from assay-based typing. The study at large found these results: How much clinical and demographic metadata was included differed by source and by participant, and the metadata was provided uncurated.

The germline V gene provides CDR1 SGHRS and CDR2 YFSETQ. Spanning cysteine to phenylalanine, the CDR3 consists of 15 amino acids. Only the CDR3 region is kept as DNA, spanning 45 bases read in frame from base 1. The V and J ends are trimmed by 3 bases and 3 bases, leaving 13 bases between them. The immunoSEQ Assay, a bias-controlled multiplex PCR, was used to amplify TCRbeta CDR3 regions from genomic DNA. As for the authors' bioinformatics: The number of nucleated cells in each sample was estimated by amplification of reference gene primers within the assay. To quantify the absolute abundance of each unique TCRbeta CDR3 rearrangement, sequence reads were collapsed and filtered. For each sample, productive Simpson clonality was calculated by taking the square root of Simpson's diversity index across productive rearrangements. What TCRdb holds here is the immuneACCESS table cut down to in-frame rearrangements. Part of the clones is not present; checked against another copy, under half of the missing clones reflect an unresolved V gene, and the others are unexplained. V and J calls plus clone size are reproduced from that table; the DNA served to infer D and trimming. This sample holds fewer than 65,000 clones; approximately 84% were observed only once. The ten largest clones represent about 3.4% of the sample.

A word on this clone: Its recognized antigen is unknown. Per-base quality was not reported, and no clone a single base away is much larger than it.

Whole blood was collected in K2EDTA tubes by collaborating institutions according to the institutions' own protocols. For TCRbeta analysis, collaborators shipped samples as frozen whole blood, isolated PBMCs, or DNA extracted from either of those sample types. Sequencing was done on a sample of peripheral blood. The sequence is built from TRBV5-1 and TRBJ1-3, and perhaps TRBD1 as D gene, on 6 matching bases. This sequence originates from a man in his sixties with acute or convalescent COVID-19. The nucleotide sequence is TGCGCCAGCAGCTCCCCAGGGGCAGGTGGAAACACCATATATTTT. Its translation is CASSSPGAGGNTIYF.